The rows below give T cell receptor beta chains drawn from one sample of a study of blood T cell repertoires in COVID-19. Generated by immunoSEQ multiplex PCR, the TCRdb table keeps only in-frame clones and is missing some. This sample has more than 100,000 clones, with approximately 87% found just once. Sequenced: peripheral blood. The receptors originated from a woman in her 70s with acute or convalescent COVID-19. CDR3s include the opening cysteine and the closing phenylalanine or tryptophan. The order of the fields is D gene, V gene, clone size, J gene, CDR3 protein. A D gene is named only where the DNA matches it firmly. Size tells how often a clone was seen (once, few, many) or the class of an expanded clone, and some rows leave it out.

D: NA; V: TRBV5-1; size: once; J: TRBJ1-2; CDR3: CASSLLQGTYGYTF
D: NA; V: TRBV28; size: NA; J: TRBJ1-2; CDR3: CASRISLGTFYGYTF
D: NA; V: TRBV4-1; size: NA; J: TRBJ1-1; CDR3: CASSQVRQVHSDTEAFF
D: TRBD2; V: TRBV18; size: NA; J: TRBJ2-3; CDR3: CASSRAAGAITDTQYF
D: NA; V: TRBV5-1; size: NA; J: TRBJ1-1; CDR3: CASSPGHRNTEAFF
D: NA; V: TRBV12-5; size: NA; J: TRBJ2-1; CDR3: CASGWTPGGEQFF
D: NA; V: TRBV7-2; size: NA; J: TRBJ1-4; CDR3: CASSLTPPLTEKLFF
D: NA; V: TRBV29-1; size: once; J: TRBJ1-2; CDR3: CSADSRERYTF
D: NA; V: TRBV3-1/TRBV3-2; size: few; J: TRBJ1-2; CDR3: CASSQDGQRGYTF
D: TRBD1; V: TRBV7-6; size: NA; J: TRBJ2-3; CDR3: CASSLGGQSTDTQYF
D: NA; V: TRBV2; size: NA; J: TRBJ1-1; CDR3: CASRTRVINTEAFF
D: NA; V: TRBV5-4; size: NA; J: TRBJ1-3; CDR3: CASSLRIGGAGNTIYF
D: NA; V: TRBV7-9; size: once; J: TRBJ2-6; CDR3: CASSYQASGANVLTF
D: NA; V: TRBV18; size: NA; J: TRBJ1-3; CDR3: CASSPLTGSDTIYF
D: TRBD1; V: TRBV4-1; size: once; J: TRBJ1-5; CDR3: CASSLGSGTGNQPQHF
D: TRBD1; V: TRBV5-1; size: NA; J: TRBJ1-1; CDR3: CASSADRADTEAFF
D: NA; V: TRBV19; size: NA; J: TRBJ2-3; CDR3: CASSTGGRSTDTQYF
D: NA; V: TRBV20-1; size: NA; J: TRBJ1-5; CDR3: CSASKAGARNSNQPQHF
D: NA; V: TRBV10-3; size: NA; J: TRBJ1-2; CDR3: CAISGQAGEVYTF
D: TRBD1; V: TRBV14; size: NA; J: TRBJ1-6; CDR3: CASSLTGGSSPLHF
D: NA; V: TRBV9; size: once; J: TRBJ2-3; CDR3: CASSVSARTDSTDTQYF
D: TRBD1; V: TRBV19; size: NA; J: TRBJ2-3; CDR3: CASSISTGGTDTQYF
D: NA; V: TRBV6-5; size: NA; J: TRBJ2-2; CDR3: CASSYAVGQGGELFF
D: TRBD1; V: TRBV29-1; size: NA; J: TRBJ2-1; CDR3: CSVGDRGYNEQFF
D: NA; V: TRBV6-6; size: NA; J: TRBJ2-7; CDR3: CASTHRPRDEQYF
D: NA; V: TRBV7-8; size: NA; J: TRBJ1-2; CDR3: CASSLTPEGYGYTF
D: NA; V: TRBV28; size: NA; J: TRBJ2-6; CDR3: CASSSSSGANVLTF
D: TRBD2; V: TRBV5-6; size: NA; J: TRBJ2-3; CDR3: CASSLTSGGADTQYF
D: TRBD2; V: TRBV27; size: NA; J: TRBJ2-1; CDR3: CASSSSGVRDNEQFF
D: NA; V: TRBV6-5; size: NA; J: TRBJ2-2; CDR3: CASSPRDAGTGELFF
D: NA; V: TRBV18; size: NA; J: TRBJ1-2; CDR3: CASSPRHPDSTNYGYTF
D: NA; V: TRBV28; size: NA; J: TRBJ1-1; CDR3: CASSSQGTGEAFF
D: NA; V: TRBV3-1/TRBV3-2; size: NA; J: TRBJ2-5; CDR3: CASSQGGLRETQYF
D: NA; V: TRBV6-5; size: NA; J: TRBJ1-4; CDR3: CASSYSRQGDEKLFF
D: NA; V: TRBV9; size: NA; J: TRBJ1-1; CDR3: CASSVDHRAEAFF
D: NA; V: TRBV6-5; size: NA; J: TRBJ1-1; CDR3: CASRQMNTEAFF
D: TRBD1; V: TRBV30; size: once; J: TRBJ2-7; CDR3: CAWTGQGFEQYF
D: NA; V: TRBV15; size: NA; J: TRBJ1-3; CDR3: CATSRDFGGIGNTIYF
D: NA; V: TRBV11-2; size: NA; J: TRBJ1-1; CDR3: CASSSRPVDEAFF
D: TRBD1; V: TRBV3-1/TRBV3-2; size: NA; J: TRBJ2-7; CDR3: CASSHRDRVLYEQYF
D: NA; V: TRBV5-1; size: NA; J: TRBJ2-7; CDR3: CASSPRVDEQYF
D: TRBD2; V: TRBV5-1; size: NA; J: TRBJ2-1; CDR3: CASSFSGGAPDEQFF
D: TRBD1; V: TRBV30; size: NA; J: TRBJ2-7; CDR3: CAWRPLQGASIEQYF
D: NA; V: TRBV27; size: once; J: TRBJ2-2; CDR3: CASSPQDPRGAGELFF
D: TRBD1; V: TRBV18; size: many; J: TRBJ1-2; CDR3: CASSPPFRGRGIDHGYTF
D: NA; V: TRBV27; size: NA; J: TRBJ1-6; CDR3: CASSLSGLRGNSPLHF